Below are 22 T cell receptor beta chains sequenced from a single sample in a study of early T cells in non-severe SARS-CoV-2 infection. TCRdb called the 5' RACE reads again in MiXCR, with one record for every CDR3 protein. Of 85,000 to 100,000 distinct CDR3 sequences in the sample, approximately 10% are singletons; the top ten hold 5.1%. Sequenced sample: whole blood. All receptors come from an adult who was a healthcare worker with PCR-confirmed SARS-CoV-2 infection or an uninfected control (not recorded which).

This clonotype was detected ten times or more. The DNA for the CDR3 is TGTGCCACCAATCGGGACAGGGGTTATTCACCCCTCCACTTT. Residues: CATNRDRGYSPLHF. J is TRBJ1-6 and V is TRBV5-6, with TRBD1 matching over 10 bases. Germline V gene lookup returns CDR1 SGHDT and CDR2 YYEEEE. V shed 9 bases, J shed 8 bases, and the junction held 8 bases outside the gene matches. The length of the CDR3 is 14 residues.

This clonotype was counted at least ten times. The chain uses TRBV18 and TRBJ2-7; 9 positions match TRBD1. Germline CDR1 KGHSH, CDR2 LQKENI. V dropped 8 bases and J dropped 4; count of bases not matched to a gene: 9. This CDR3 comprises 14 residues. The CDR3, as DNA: TGTGCCAGCCAACCCGGGACAGGGATGTACGAGCAGTACTTC. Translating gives CASQPGTGMYEQYF.

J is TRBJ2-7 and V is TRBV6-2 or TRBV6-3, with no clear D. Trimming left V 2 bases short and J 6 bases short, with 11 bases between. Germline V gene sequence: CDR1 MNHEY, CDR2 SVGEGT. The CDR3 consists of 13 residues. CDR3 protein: CASSYNSQSEQYF. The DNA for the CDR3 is TGTGCCAGCAGTTACAACTCCCAGAGCGAGCAGTACTTC.

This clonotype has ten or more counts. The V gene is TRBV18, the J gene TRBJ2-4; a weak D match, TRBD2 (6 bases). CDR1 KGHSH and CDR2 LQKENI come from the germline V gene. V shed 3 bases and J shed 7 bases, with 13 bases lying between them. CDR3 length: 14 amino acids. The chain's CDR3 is CASSPWRENNIQYF. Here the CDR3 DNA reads TGTGCCAGCTCACCCTGGAGGGAGAACAACATTCAGTACTTC. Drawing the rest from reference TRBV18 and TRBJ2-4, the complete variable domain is NAGVMQNPRHLVRRRGQEARLRCSPMKGHSHVYWYRQLPEEGLKFMVYLQKENIIDESGMPKERFSAEFPKEGPSILRIQQVVRGDSAAYFCASSPWRENNIQYFGAGTRLSVL.

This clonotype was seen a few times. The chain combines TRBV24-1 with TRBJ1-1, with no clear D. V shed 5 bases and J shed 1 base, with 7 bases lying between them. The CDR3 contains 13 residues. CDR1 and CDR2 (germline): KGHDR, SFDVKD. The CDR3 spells CATSGRRNTEAFF. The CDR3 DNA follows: TGTGCCACCAGTGGTAGGAGGAACACTGAAGCTTTCTTT.

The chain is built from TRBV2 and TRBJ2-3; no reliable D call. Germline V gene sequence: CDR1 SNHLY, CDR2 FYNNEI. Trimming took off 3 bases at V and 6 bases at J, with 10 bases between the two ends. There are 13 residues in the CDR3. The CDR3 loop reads CASSEAHGDTQYF. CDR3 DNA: TGTGCCAGCAGTGAGGCCCACGGCGATACGCAGTATTTT.

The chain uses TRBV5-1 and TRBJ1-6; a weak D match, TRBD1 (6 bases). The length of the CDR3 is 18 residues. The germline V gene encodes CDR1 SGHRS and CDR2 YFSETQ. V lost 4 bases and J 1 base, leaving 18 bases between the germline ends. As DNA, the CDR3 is TGCGCCAGCAGCCGCAGGGGCCCAAGATGGTCCTATAATTCACCCCTCCACTTT. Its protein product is CASSRRGPRWSYNSPLHF. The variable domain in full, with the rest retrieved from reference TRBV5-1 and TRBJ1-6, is KAGVTQTPRYLIKTRGQQVTLSCSPISGHRSVSWYQQTPGQGLQFLFEYFSETQRNKGNFPGRFSGRQFSNSRSEMNVSTLELGDSALYLCASSRRGPRWSYNSPLHFGNGTRLTVT.

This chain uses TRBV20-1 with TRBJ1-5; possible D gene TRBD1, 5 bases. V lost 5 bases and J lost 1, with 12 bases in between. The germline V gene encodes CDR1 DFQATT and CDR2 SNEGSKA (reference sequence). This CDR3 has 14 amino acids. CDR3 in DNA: TGCAGTGCTCCTCCGGGACGGAGCAATCAGCCCCAGCATTTT. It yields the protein CSAPPGRSNQPQHF.

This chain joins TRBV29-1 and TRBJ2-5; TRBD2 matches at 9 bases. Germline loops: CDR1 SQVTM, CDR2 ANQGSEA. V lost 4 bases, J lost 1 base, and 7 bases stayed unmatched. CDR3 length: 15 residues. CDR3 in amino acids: CSVGSAGGPQETQYF. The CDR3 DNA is TGCAGCGTTGGGTCCGCGGGGGGGCCCCAAGAGACCCAGTACTTC.

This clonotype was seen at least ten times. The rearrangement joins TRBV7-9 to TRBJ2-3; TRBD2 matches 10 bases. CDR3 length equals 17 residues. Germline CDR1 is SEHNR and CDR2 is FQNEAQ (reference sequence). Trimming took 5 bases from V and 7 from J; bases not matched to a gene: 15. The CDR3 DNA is TGTGCCAGCAGCCAAGGGCGGCTAGCGGGAGAAGTGTATACGCAGTATTTT. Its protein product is CASSQGRLAGEVYTQYF.

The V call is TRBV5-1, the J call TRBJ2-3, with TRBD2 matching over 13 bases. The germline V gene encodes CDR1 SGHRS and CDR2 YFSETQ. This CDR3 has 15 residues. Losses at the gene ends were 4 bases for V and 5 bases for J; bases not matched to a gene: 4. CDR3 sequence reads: CASSIGLAGVDTQYF. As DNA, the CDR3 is TGCGCCAGCAGCATTGGACTAGCGGGAGTAGATACGCAGTATTTT.

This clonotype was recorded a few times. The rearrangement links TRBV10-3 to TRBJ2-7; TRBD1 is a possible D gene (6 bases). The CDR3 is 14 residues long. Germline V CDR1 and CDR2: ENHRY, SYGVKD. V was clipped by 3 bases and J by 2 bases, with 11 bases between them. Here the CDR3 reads CAISDDRRTYEQYF. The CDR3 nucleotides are TGTGCCATCAGTGATGACAGGCGAACCTACGAGCAGTACTTC.

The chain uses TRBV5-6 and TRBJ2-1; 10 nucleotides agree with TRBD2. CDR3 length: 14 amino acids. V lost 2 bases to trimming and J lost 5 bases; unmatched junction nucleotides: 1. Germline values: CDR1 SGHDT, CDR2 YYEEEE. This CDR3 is CASSFTSGDNEQFF. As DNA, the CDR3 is TGTGCCAGCAGCTTCACTAGCGGGGACAATGAGCAGTTCTTC.

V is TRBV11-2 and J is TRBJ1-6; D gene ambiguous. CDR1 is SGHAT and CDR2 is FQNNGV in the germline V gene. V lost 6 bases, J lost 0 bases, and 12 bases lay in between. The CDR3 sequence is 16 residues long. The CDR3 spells CASSSYRSSYNSPLHF. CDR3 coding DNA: TGTGCCAGCAGTTCCTACCGTAGCTCCTATAATTCACCCCTCCACTTT.

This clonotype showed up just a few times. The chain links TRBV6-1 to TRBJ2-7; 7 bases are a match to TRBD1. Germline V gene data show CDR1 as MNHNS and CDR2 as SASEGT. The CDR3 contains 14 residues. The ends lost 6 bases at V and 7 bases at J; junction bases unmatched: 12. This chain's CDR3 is CASRGMDRPWEQYF. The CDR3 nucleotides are TGTGCCAGCAGGGGCATGGACAGGCCTTGGGAGCAGTACTTC.

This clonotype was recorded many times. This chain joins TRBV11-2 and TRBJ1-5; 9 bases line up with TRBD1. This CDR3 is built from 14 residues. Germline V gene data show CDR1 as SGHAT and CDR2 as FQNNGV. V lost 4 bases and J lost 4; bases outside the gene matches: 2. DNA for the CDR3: TGTGCCAGCAGCTATGACAGGGGGAATCAGCCCCAGCATTTT. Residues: CASSYDRGNQPQHF.

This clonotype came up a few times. The CDR3 DNA reads TGTGCCAGCAGCTTTTGGGAGAACACTGAAGCTTTCTTT. Encoded protein: CASSFWENTEAFF. The gene calls are TRBV11-2 and TRBJ1-1, with D unresolved. Germline V lookup: CDR1 SGHAT, CDR2 FQNNGV. V gave up 3 bases and J gave up 1 base, with 6 bases separating them. CDR3 length equals 13 residues.

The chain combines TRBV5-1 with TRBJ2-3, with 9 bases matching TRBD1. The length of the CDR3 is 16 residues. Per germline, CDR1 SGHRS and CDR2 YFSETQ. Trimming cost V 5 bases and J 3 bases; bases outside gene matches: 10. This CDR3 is CASRPGQGGVTDTQYF. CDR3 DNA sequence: TGCGCCAGCAGACCGGGACAGGGCGGTGTGACAGATACGCAGTATTTT.

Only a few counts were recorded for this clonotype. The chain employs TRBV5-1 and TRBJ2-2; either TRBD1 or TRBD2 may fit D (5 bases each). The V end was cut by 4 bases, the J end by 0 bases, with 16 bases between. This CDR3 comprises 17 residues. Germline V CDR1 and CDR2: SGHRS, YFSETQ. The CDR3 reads CASSEVPGTANTGELFF. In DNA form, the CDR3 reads TGCGCCAGCAGCGAGGTTCCCGGGACGGCGAACACCGGGGAGCTGTTTTTT.

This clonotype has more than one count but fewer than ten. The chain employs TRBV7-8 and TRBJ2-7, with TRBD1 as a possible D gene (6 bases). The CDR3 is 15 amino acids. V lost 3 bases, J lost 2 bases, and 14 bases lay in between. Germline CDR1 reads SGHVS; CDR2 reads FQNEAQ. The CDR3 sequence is CASSFTGQGTYEQYF. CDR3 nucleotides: TGTGCCAGCAGCTTCACGGGGCAGGGGACCTACGAGCAGTACTTC. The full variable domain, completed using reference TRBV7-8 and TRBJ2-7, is GAGVSQSPRYKVAKRGQDVALRCDPISGHVSLFWYQQALGQGPEFLTYFQNEAQLDKSGLPSDRFFAERPEGSVSTLKIQRTQQEDSAVYLCASSFTGQGTYEQYFGPGTRLTVT.

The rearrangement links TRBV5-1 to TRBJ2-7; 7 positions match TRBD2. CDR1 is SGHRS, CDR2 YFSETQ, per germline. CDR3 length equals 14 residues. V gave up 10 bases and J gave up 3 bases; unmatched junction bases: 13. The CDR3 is CASSMGTIIYEQYF. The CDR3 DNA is TGCGCCTCGTCGATGGGGACTATAATCTACGAGCAGTACTTC.

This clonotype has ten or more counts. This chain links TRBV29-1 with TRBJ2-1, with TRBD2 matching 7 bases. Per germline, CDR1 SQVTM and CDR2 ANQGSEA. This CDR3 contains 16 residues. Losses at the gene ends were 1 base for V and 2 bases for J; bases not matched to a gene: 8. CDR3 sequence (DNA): TGCAGCGTTGAAGCCCCGGTGGGAGGGACCTACAATGAGCAGTTCTTC. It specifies CSVEAPVGGTYNEQFF.